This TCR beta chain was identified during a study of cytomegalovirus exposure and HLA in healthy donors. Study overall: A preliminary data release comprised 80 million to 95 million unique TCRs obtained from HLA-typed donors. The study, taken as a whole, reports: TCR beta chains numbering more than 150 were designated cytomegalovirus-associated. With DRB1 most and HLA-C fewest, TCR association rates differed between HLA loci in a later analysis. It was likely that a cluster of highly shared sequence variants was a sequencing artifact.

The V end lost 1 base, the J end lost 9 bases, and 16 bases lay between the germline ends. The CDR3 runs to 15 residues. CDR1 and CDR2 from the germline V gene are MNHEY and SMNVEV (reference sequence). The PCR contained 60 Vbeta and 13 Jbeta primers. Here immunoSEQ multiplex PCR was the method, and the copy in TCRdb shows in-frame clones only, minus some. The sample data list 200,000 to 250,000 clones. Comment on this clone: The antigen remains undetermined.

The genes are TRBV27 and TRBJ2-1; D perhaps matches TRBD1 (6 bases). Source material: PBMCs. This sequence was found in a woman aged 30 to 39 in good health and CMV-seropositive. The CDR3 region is CASSLWPQNRVEQFF. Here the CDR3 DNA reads TGTGCCAGCAGTTTATGGCCTCAAAACAGGGTTGAGCAGTTCTTC.